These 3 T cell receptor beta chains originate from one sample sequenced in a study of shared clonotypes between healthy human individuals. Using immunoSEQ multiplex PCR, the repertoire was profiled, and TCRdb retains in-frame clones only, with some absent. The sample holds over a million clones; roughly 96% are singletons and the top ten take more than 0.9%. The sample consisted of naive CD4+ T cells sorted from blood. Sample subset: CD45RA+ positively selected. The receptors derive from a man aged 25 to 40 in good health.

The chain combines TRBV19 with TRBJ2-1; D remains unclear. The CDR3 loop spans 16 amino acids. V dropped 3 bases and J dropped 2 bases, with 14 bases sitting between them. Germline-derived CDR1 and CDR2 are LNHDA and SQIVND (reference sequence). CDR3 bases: TGTGCCAGTAGTATGGCTTCACCATCTCCCTACAATGAGCAGTTCTTC. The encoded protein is CASSMASPSPYNEQFF.

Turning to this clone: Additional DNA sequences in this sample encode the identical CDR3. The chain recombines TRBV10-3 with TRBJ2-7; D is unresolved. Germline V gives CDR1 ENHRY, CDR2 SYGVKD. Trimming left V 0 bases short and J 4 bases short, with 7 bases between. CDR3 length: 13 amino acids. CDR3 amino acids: CAISESGEYEQYF. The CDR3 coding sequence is TGTGCCATCAGTGAGTCGGGCGAGTACGAGCAGTACTTC.

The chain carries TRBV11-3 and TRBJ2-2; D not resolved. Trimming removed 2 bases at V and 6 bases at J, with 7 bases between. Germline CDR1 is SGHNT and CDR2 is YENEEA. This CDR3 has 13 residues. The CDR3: CASSLMASGELFF. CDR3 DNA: TGTGCCAGCAGCTTAATGGCGTCCGGGGAGCTGTTTTTT. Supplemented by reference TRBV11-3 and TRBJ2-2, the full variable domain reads EAGVVQSPRYKIIEKKQPVAFWCNPISGHNTLYWYLQNLGQGPELLIRYENEEAVDDSQLPKDRFSAERLKGVDSTLKIQPAELGDSAVYLCASSLMASGELFFGEGSRLTVL.